This T cell receptor (beta chain) was profiled in a study of blood T cell repertoires in COVID-19. Background on the study: Sites across the United States, Italy and Spain contributed samples from acute and convalescent COVID-19.

This clone came up once. In the authors' workflow: Amplification from reference gene primers served as the basis for estimated nucleated cell counts. Using immunoSEQ multiplex PCR, the repertoire was profiled, and TCRdb retains in-frame clones only, with some absent. From that table come the V and J calls and clone size; the DNA was used to work out D and trimming. Of roughly 110,000 clones detected, around 85% appear once; the ten largest clones hold more than 10%. Germline V gene lookup returns CDR1 ENHRY and CDR2 SYGVKD. V lost 6 bases and J 0 bases, leaving 8 bases between the germline ends. The CDR3 is 13 amino acids.

The sample taken for sequencing was peripheral blood. The clonotype originates from a human donor in a cohort sampled during active COVID-19. The chain is built from TRBV10-3 and TRBJ1-1, with a tentative D call TRBD1 (6 bases). Here the CDR3 reads CAIRDSLNTEAFF. The CDR3 coding sequence is TGTGCCATCAGGGACAGCCTGAACACTGAAGCTTTCTTT.